The present T cell receptor beta chain was sequenced within a study of T cell changes during pregnancy in multiple sclerosis. Looked up from germline, CDR1 is MGHDK and CDR2 is SYGVNS. Trimming stripped 0 bases from V and 3 bases from J, with 3 bases between. CDR3 size: 13 residues. Repertoires were generated with immunoSEQ multiplex PCR, while TCRdb's copy carries only in-frame clones and drops some. The data show tens of thousands of clones, 80% to 95% seen once. The origin of this receptor is a female donor in good health, enrolled as a control in a pregnancy study. The V call is TRBV25-1, the J call TRBJ1-5; D is ambiguous. The source was peripheral blood, collected after pregnancy. CDR3 bases: TGTGCCAGCAGTGAATATAACAATCAGCCCCAGCATTTT. Its protein product is CASSEYNNQPQHF.